This TCR beta chain was recovered during a study of shared clonotypes between healthy human individuals. Regarding the study as a whole: Clonotypes that were shared across a handful of donors made up around 5% of naive CD4 clonotypes. Naive subsets generally had larger estimated richness than memory subsets.

Germline CDR1 and CDR2: SGHRS and YFSETQ. The CDR3 spans 14 residues. With 4 bases clipped from V and 5 bases from J, the junction kept 6 bases outside the gene matches. A word on this clone: Its specificity is not known.

All participating donors were Caucasian adults from Nashville, Tennessee. Only in-frame clones appear in the TCRdb table, and some are missing; sequencing was by immunoSEQ multiplex PCR. There are 2.3 million or so clones in the sample; approximately 95% occur only once, and about 0.37% lies in the top ten. The chain recombines TRBV5-1 with TRBJ2-1, with 7 bases fitting TRBD2. Sequencing used naive CD4+ T cells from PBMCs. Documented subset: CD45RA+ positively selected. This TCR was sampled from a young man in good health. Some clones in this sample may be carry-over from other donors' samples. DNA for the CDR3: TGCGCCAGCAGCGCTGGGACTATCCACAATGAGCAGTTCTTC. Translating gives CASSAGTIHNEQFF.